The rows below give T cell receptor beta chains drawn from one sample of a study of cytomegalovirus exposure and HLA in healthy donors. The method was immunoSEQ multiplex PCR; TCRdb's version includes in-frame clones alone and lacks a portion of them. Of 90,000 to 140,000 clones in the sample, roughly 73% were seen once. Sequenced: PBMCs. The receptors derive from a middle-aged woman in good health and CMV-seropositive. The CDR3 runs from the conserved cysteine through the conserved F or W. Fields, in order: V gene, J gene, D gene, clone size, CDR3 DNA, CDR3 protein. The D gene is left open where the match is weak. The size of a clone is reported for some rows only, either as once, few or many, or as a class for expanded clones.

TRBV11-3,TRBJ2-5,TRBD2,.,TGTGCCAGCAGCTTAGATTCTAGCGGGGCCCAAGAGACCCAGTACTTC,CASSLDSSGAQETQYF
TRBV27,TRBJ1-5,.,.,TGTGCCAGCAGTAAACAGTACAATCAGCCCCAGCATTTT,CASSKQYNQPQHF
TRBV10-1,TRBJ2-7,.,few,TGCGCCAGCAGTGAGGGCAGGTACTACGAGCAGTACTTC,CASSEGRYYEQYF
TRBV29-1,TRBJ1-1,.,.,TGCAGCGTTGAAAAACCGACATCTGGCACTGAAGCTTTCTTT,CSVEKPTSGTEAFF
TRBV2,TRBJ2-5,.,.,TGTGCCAGCGAGGGAGACCAAGAGACCCAGTACTTC,CASEGDQETQYF
TRBV2,TRBJ1-6,TRBD1,.,TGTGCCAGCGGGGATGGACAGGCTACTAATTCACCCCTCCACTTT,CASGDGQATNSPLHF
TRBV19,TRBJ2-7,.,.,TGTGCCAGTATTAGAGTAGCTGAGAACGAGCAGTACTTC,CASIRVAENEQYF
TRBV4-2,TRBJ2-7,.,once,TGTGCCAGCAGCCAAAGACAGGATATGTCCTACGAGCAGTACTTC,CASSQRQDMSYEQYF
TRBV4-1,TRBJ2-5,.,.,TGCGCCAGCAGCCGAGTTCTCGGGACACAAGAGACCCAGTACTTC,CASSRVLGTQETQYF
TRBV5-6,TRBJ2-7,.,.,TGTGCCAGCACCTCCCCCGGACTGAACTCCTACGAGCAGTACTTC,CASTSPGLNSYEQYF
TRBV11-2,TRBJ1-2,TRBD1,few,TGTGCCAGCAGCTTAGGTTCAGGGGGCTATGGCTACACCTTC,CASSLGSGGYGYTF
TRBV7-9,TRBJ1-6,.,.,TGTGCCAGCAGCTTTGTCGAGAGCGCACCCCTCCACTTT,CASSFVESAPLHF
TRBV7-9,TRBJ1-5,.,.,TGTGCCAGCAGCTTAACAACTAGCAATCAGCCCCAGCATTTT,CASSLTTSNQPQHF
TRBV10-3,TRBJ1-2,TRBD1,.,TGTGCCATCAGAACCCCCTTCGGACAGGGTCGGGGTGGCTACACCTTC,CAIRTPFGQGRGGYTF
TRBV13,TRBJ1-5,TRBD1,.,TGTGCCAGCAGCTGGAGAGACAGGGATCAGCCCCAGCATTTT,CASSWRDRDQPQHF
TRBV7-9,TRBJ1-2,TRBD1,.,TGTGCCAGCAGCCTCACGACAGGGGGCGTAAGCTACACCTTC,CASSLTTGGVSYTF
TRBV28,TRBJ2-3,TRBD2,.,TGTGCCAGCAGTTCTCTCGGGGGGAGGGGAGATACGCAGTATTTT,CASSSLGGRGDTQYF
TRBV6-5,TRBJ1-4,.,.,TGTGCCAGCAGTTATCACAGGTCCCTTGAAAAACTGTTTTTT,CASSYHRSLEKLFF
TRBV28,TRBJ2-1,TRBD2,.,TGTGCCAGCAGTTGGCGACTAGCGGGTTACAATGAGCAGTTCTTC,CASSWRLAGYNEQFF
TRBV28,TRBJ2-7,TRBD1,few,TGTGCCAGCAGTACCCCCACAGGGGGCGCGCACTACGAGCAGTACTTC,CASSTPTGGAHYEQYF
TRBV4-2,TRBJ1-5,.,.,TGTGCCAGCAGCCAAGTTAGTACCAGGGTTCAGCCCCAGCATTTT,CASSQVSTRVQPQHF
TRBV6-1,TRBJ2-7,.,.,TGTGCCAGCACCAAAGGGGGGGACGTCTACGAGCAGTACTTC,CASTKGGDVYEQYF
TRBV29-1,TRBJ2-3,TRBD2,few,TGCAGCGTTGGCGCGGGAGTAGATACGCAGTATTTT,CSVGAGVDTQYF
TRBV7-6,TRBJ2-1,TRBD2,.,TGTGCCAGCAGCTTAGCCGGGAGGTTTTACAATGAGCAGTTCTTC,CASSLAGRFYNEQFF
TRBV5-1,TRBJ2-2,TRBD1,.,TGCGCCAGCAGCCTGGGACAGTTTCTCGGGGAGCTGTTTTTT,CASSLGQFLGELFF
TRBV2,TRBJ2-3,.,.,TGTGCCAGCAGTGACGACTTACCCACGCAGTATTTT,CASSDDLPTQYF
TRBV6-6,TRBJ2-7,.,.,TGTGCCAGCAGTTGGCGGGACAGATACTACGAGCAGTACTTC,CASSWRDRYYEQYF
TRBV19,TRBJ1-1,TRBD1,.,TGTGCCAGTCTACAGGGGGGAGGGAACACTGAAGCTTTCTTT,CASLQGGGNTEAFF
TRBV18,TRBJ2-7,.,.,TGTGCCAGCTCACCACAGGGGGAGTTCTACGAGCAGTACTTC,CASSPQGEFYEQYF
TRBV7-9,TRBJ1-2,TRBD1,.,TGTGCCAGCAGCTTGGGACAGGGTAACTATGGCTACACCTTC,CASSLGQGNYGYTF
TRBV11-2,TRBJ1-1,.,.,TGTGCCAGCAGCTCGGCAGGGCGATCGAACACTGAAGCTTTCTTT,CASSSAGRSNTEAFF
TRBV4-2,TRBJ2-3,.,.,TGTGCCAGCAGCCAAGATGTGGCAGGGGCTGTGGGGGCAGATACGCAGTATTTT,CASSQDVAGAVGADTQYF